This T cell receptor (beta chain) was sequenced in a study of spatial heterogeneity in lung cancer. TCRdb redid the calling of the 5' RACE reads with MiXCR, one entry per CDR3 protein. The repertoire holds 2,000 or so distinct CDR3 sequences, with over 7.5% as singletons. Time point denoted: sample taken at primary tumor resection. Whole RNA came from tumor, nontumor lung or frozen PBMC and was sequenced without being sorted. This clonotype was seen a few times. Looked up from germline, CDR1 is LGHDT and CDR2 is YNNKEL (reference sequence). The CDR3 consists of 16 residues. V was pared by 4 bases and J by 9 bases, with 13 bases of the junction left unmatched.

This rearrangement joins TRBV3-1 to TRBJ2-1; 9 bases are shared with TRBD2. The TCR was taken from a male donor with early-stage non-small cell lung cancer. The starting material was normal lung tissue next to the tumor, obtained at surgery. The CDR3: CASSRALAGKFIEQFF. The CDR3 DNA is TGTGCCAGCAGCCGTGCCCTAGCGGGGAAATTTATTGAGCAGTTCTTC.